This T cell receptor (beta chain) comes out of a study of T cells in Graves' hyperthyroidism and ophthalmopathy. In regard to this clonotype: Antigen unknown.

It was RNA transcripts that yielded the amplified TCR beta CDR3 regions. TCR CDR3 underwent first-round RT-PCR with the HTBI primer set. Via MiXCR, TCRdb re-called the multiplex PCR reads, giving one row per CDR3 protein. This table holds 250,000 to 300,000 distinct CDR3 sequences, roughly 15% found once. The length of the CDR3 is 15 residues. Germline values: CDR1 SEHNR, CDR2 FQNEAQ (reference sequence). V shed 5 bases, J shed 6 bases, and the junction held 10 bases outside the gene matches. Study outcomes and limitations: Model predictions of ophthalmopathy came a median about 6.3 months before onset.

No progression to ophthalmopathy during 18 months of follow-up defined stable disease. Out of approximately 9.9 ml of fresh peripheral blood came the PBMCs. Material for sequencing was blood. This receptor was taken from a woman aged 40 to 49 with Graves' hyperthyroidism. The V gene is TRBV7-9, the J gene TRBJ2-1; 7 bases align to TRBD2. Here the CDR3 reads CASSPLGGGLNEQFF. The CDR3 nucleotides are TGTGCCAGCAGCCCGTTGGGGGGGGGACTCAATGAGCAGTTCTTC.